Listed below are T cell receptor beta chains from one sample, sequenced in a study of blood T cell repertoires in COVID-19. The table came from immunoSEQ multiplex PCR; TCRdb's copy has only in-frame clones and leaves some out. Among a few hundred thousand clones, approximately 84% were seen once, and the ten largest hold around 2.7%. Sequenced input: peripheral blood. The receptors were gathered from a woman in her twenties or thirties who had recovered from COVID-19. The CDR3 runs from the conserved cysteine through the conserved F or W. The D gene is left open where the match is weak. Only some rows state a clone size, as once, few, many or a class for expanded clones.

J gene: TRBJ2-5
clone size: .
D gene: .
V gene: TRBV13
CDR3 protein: CASILPGEEETQYF
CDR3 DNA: TGTGCCAGCATCCTTCCGGGAGAAGAAGAGACCCAGTACTTC

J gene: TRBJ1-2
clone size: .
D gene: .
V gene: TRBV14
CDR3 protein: CASSREGPYGYTF
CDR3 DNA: TGTGCCAGCAGCAGGGAGGGCCCCTATGGCTACACCTTC

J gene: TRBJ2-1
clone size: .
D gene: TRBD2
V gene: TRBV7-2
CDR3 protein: CASSTPLAPNEQFF
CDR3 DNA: TGTGCCAGCAGCACGCCACTAGCGCCCAATGAGCAGTTCTTC

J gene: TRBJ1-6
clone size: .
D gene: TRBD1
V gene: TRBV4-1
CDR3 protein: CASSQWGQSMGSPLHF
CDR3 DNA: TGCGCCAGCAGCCAATGGGGACAGTCCATGGGATCACCCCTCCACTTT

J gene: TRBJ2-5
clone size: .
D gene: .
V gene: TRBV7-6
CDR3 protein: CASSLGGVSEETQYF
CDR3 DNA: TGTGCCAGCAGCTTAGGGGGAGTCTCTGAGGAGACCCAGTACTTC

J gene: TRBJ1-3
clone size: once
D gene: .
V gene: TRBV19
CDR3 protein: CASSTNRAHSSGNTIYF
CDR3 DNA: TGTGCCAGTAGTACTAACAGGGCGCATTCCTCTGGAAACACCATATATTTT

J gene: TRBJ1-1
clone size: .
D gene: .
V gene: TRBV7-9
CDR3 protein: CASSLPEQGNTEAFF
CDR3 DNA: TGTGCCAGCAGCTTACCTGAACAGGGGAACACTGAAGCTTTCTTT

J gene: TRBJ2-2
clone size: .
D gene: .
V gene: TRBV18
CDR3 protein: CASSPPGVANTGELFF
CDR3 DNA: TGTGCCAGCTCACCCCCCGGGGTCGCGAACACCGGGGAGCTGTTTTTT

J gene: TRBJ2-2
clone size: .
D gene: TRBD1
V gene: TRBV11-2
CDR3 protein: CASSGGTGANTGELFF
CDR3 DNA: TGTGCCAGCAGCGGAGGGACAGGGGCCAACACCGGGGAGCTGTTTTTT

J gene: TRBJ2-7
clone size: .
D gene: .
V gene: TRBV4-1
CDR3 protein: CASSQLASYEQYF
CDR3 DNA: TGCGCCAGCAGCCAGCTAGCGTCCTACGAGCAGTACTTC

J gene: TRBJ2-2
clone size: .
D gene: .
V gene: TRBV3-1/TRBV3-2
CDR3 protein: CASSQGVGTGELFF
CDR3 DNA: TGTGCCAGCAGCCAAGGGGTCGGGACCGGGGAGCTGTTTTTT

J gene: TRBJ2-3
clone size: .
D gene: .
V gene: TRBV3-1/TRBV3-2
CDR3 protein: CASSQESSSTDTQYF
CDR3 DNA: TGTGCCAGCAGCCAAGAATCCAGTAGCACAGATACGCAGTATTTT

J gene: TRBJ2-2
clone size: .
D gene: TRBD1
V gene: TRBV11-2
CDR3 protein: CASSLYRGTGTGELFF
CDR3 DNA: TGTGCCAGCAGCTTATACAGGGGGACGGGGACCGGGGAGCTGTTTTTT

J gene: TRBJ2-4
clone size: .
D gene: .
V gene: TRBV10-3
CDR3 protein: CATQITAKNIQYF
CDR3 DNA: TGTGCCACGCAGATCACAGCCAAAAACATTCAGTACTTC

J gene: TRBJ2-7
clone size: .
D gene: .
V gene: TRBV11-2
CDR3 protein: CASSLNSYEQYF
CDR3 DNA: TGTGCCAGCAGCTTAAATAGCTACGAGCAGTACTTC

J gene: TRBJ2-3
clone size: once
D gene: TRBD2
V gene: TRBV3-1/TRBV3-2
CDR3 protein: CASSLAIAGRTDTQYF
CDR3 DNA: TGTGCCAGCAGCCTGGCAATAGCGGGGCGCACAGATACGCAGTATTTT

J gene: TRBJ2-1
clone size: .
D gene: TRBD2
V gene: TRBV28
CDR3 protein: CASSFRGRADNEQFF
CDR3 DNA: TGTGCCAGCAGTTTTCGCGGGAGGGCCGACAATGAGCAGTTCTTC

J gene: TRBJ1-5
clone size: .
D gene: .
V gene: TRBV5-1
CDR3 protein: CASSLTGSGNQPQHF
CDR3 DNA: TGCGCCAGCAGCTTGACAGGGTCAGGGAATCAGCCCCAGCATTTT

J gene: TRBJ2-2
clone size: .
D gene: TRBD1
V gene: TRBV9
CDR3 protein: CASSAPGQGVTGELFF
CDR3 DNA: TGTGCCAGCAGCGCCCCGGGACAGGGTGTCACCGGGGAGCTGTTTTTT

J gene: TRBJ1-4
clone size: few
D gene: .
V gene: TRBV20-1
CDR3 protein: CSASMSEKLFF
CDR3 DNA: TGCAGTGCTAGTATGAGTGAAAAACTGTTTTTT

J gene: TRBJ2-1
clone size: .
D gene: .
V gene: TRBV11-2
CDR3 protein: CASSLEWLDSYNEQFF
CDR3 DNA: TGTGCCAGCAGCTTAGAATGGCTAGATTCCTACAATGAGCAGTTCTTC

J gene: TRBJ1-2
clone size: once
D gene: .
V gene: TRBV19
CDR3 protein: CASSVPGQLYGYTF
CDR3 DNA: TGTGCCAGTAGTGTCCCCGGACAGCTCTATGGCTACACCTTC

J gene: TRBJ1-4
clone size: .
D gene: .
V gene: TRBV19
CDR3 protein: CASSLRGGSYLATNEKLFF
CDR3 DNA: TGTGCCAGTAGTCTTCGGGGGGGGTCATACCTCGCAACTAATGAAAAACTGTTTTTT

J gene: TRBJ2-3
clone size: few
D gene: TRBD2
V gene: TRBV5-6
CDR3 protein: CASSWGGDTQYF
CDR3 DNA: TGTGCCAGCAGCTGGGGGGGAGATACGCAGTATTTT

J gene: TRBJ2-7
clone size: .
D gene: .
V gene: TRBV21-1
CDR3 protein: CASSKDHSPYEQYF
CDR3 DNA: TGTGCCAGCAGCAAAGACCACAGCCCCTACGAGCAGTACTTC

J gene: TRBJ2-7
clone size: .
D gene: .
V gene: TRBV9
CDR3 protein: CASSTHEGNDEQYF
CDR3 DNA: TGTGCCAGCAGCACCCACGAGGGCAACGACGAGCAGTACTTC

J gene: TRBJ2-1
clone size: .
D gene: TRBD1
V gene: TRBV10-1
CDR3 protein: CASNRDRENEQFF
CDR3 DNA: TGCGCCAGCAACAGGGACAGGGAGAATGAGCAGTTCTTC

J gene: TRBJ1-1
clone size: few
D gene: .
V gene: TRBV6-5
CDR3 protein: CASSFRQVNTEAFF
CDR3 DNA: TGTGCCAGCAGCTTCCGGCAGGTGAACACTGAAGCTTTCTTT

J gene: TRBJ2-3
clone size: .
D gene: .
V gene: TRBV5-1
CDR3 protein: CASSWQGRASTDTQYF
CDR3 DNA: TGCGCCAGCAGCTGGCAGGGGAGGGCCTCGACAGATACGCAGTATTTT

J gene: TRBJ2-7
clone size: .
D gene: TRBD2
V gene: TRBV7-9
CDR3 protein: CASSSIAGGSGGEQYF
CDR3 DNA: TGTGCCAGCAGCTCTATAGCGGGAGGATCCGGCGGCGAGCAGTACTTC

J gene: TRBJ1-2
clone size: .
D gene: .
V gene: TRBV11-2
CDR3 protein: CASSGPSGGYTF
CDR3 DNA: TGTGCCAGCAGCGGGCCGTCTGGAGGCTACACCTTC

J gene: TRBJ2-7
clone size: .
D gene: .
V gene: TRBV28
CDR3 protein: CASSRQGLSYEQYF
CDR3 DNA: TGTGCCAGCAGCCGACAGGGACTCAGCTACGAGCAGTACTTC